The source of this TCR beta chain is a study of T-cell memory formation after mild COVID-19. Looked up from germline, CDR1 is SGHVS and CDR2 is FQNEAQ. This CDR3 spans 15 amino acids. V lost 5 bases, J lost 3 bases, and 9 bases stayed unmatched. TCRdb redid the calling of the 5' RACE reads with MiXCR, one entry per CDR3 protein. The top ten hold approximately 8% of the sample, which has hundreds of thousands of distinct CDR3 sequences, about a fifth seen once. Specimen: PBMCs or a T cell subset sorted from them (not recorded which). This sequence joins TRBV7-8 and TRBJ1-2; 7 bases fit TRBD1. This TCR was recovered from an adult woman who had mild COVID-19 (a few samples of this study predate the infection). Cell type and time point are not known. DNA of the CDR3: TGTGCCAGCAGCCCCATGGAAGGGGGCTACTATGGCTACACCTTC. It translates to CASSPMEGGYYGYTF.